This is a list of T cell receptor beta chains from one sample in a study of early T cells in non-severe SARS-CoV-2 infection. From the 5' RACE reads, TCRdb called clonotypes with MiXCR, one entry per CDR3 protein. This sample has 20,000 to 30,000 distinct CDR3 sequences, with 4% to 5% found just once. The sample taken for sequencing was whole blood. The receptors stem from an adult who was a healthcare worker with PCR-confirmed SARS-CoV-2 infection or an uninfected control (not recorded which). CDR3s include the opening cysteine and the closing phenylalanine or tryptophan. The D gene is left open where the match is weak. Some rows have no size entry. The others give once, few or many, or a class for an expanded clone.

V gene	D gene	J gene	clone size	CDR3 DNA	CDR3 protein
TRBV7-8	-	TRBJ1-6	many	TGTGCCAGCAGCTTAGAGCGTGGGTCACCCCTCCACTTT	CASSLERGSPLHF
TRBV12-3/TRBV12-4	-	TRBJ2-1	few	TGTGCCAGCAGTTTCCCCCCAGTAGGTGGCAATGAGCAGTTCTTC	CASSFPPVGGNEQFF
TRBV20-1	TRBD1	TRBJ1-2	few	TGCAGTGCTAGCCAAGGACAGGGGGCCAGCGGCTACACCTTC	CSASQGQGASGYTF
TRBV29-1	-	TRBJ2-1	many	TGCAGCGCCGGGGGCTCCGAGCAGTTCTTC	CSAGGSEQFF
TRBV24-1	-	TRBJ2-3	few	TGTGCCACCAGTGGAGGGGGTTCTAGCACAGATACGCAGTATTTT	CATSGGGSSTDTQYF
TRBV3-1	-	TRBJ2-5	medium-sized	TGTGCCAGCAGCCAAGTAGATGGAGAGACCCAGTACTTC	CASSQVDGETQYF
TRBV6-5	-	TRBJ2-1	many	TGTGCCAGCAGTCAGCAGATCAGCTCCTACAATGAGCAGTTCTTC	CASSQQISSYNEQFF
TRBV18	TRBD2	TRBJ2-7	many	TGTGCCAGCTCACCGGGGCGGGAGCCCCACGAGCAGTACTTC	CASSPGREPHEQYF
TRBV5-1	-	TRBJ2-7	many	TGCGCCAGCAGCTTGGATTCCAGGGGATACCAAAGCTCCTACGAGCAGTACTTC	CASSLDSRGYQSSYEQYF
TRBV7-9	-	TRBJ1-2	few	TGTGCCAGCAGCTTAGTAGACGGCGCCTATGGCTACACCTTC	CASSLVDGAYGYTF
TRBV10-3	-	TRBJ2-5	many	TGTGCCATCAGTGAGTCCCTTAGTCGAGAGACCCAGTACTTC	CAISESLSRETQYF
TRBV30	TRBD2	TRBJ2-5	many	TGTGCCTGGAGTTCGGGAGGGCCCCAAAAGACCCAGTACTTC	CAWSSGGPQKTQYF
TRBV24-1	TRBD1	TRBJ1-5	many	TGTGCCACCAGTCCGTCCGGGACAGGTTTGCAGCCCCAGCATTTT	CATSPSGTGLQPQHF
TRBV10-3	TRBD2	TRBJ2-1	many	TGTGCCATCAGTGAGATCGGGAGGTCGGGTGAGCAGTTCTTC	CAISEIGRSGEQFF
TRBV7-2	-	TRBJ1-1	many	TGTGCCAGCAGCTTTGACGGGGGGGTTTACATGAACACTGAAGCTTTCTTT	CASSFDGGVYMNTEAFF
TRBV7-9	-	TRBJ1-2	-	TGTGCCAGCAGCTCTATGACAGTCAATGGCTACACCTTC	CASSSMTVNGYTF
TRBV30	TRBD1	TRBJ2-7	many	TGTGCCTGGGAACTAGGGGGCCACGAGCAGTACTTC	CAWELGGHEQYF
TRBV7-8	-	TRBJ2-4	few	TGTGCCAGCAGCCTGACCGGGACCCGGTGGGCCAAAAACATTCAGTACTTC	CASSLTGTRWAKNIQYF
TRBV5-1	-	TRBJ2-5	-	TGCGCCAGCAGCTTGGGATGGGATCTAGCGGAGACCCAGTACTTC	CASSLGWDLAETQYF
TRBV5-1	-	TRBJ2-5	few	TGCGCCAGCAGCTTGGAAACAGGGCCCAAGGCCCAGTACTTC	CASSLETGPKAQYF
TRBV3-1	-	TRBJ2-7	many	TGTGCCAGCAGCCAGACCCCCTCCTACGAGCAGTACTTC	CASSQTPSYEQYF
TRBV4-1	-	TRBJ1-1	many	TGCGCCAGCAGCCCCCAAACGGGGGCTGGTACTGAAGCTTTCTTT	CASSPQTGAGTEAFF
TRBV6-5	TRBD2	TRBJ2-7	few	TGTGCCAGCAGTGCTAGCACTAGCGGGAGTTACGAGCAGTACTTC	CASSASTSGSYEQYF
TRBV6-6	-	TRBJ1-2	few	TGTGCCAGCAGTCTCACAGAAGGCTACACCTTC	CASSLTEGYTF
TRBV9	-	TRBJ2-7	many	TGTGCCAGCAGCCTCTCCGTCGGGGATAGGTCCTACGAGCAGTACTTC	CASSLSVGDRSYEQYF
TRBV7-8	-	TRBJ2-2	few	TGTGCCAGCAGCTTAGAGGTTTTTACAGCCGGGGAGCTGTTTTTT	CASSLEVFTAGELFF
TRBV3-1	-	TRBJ1-6	few	TGTGCCAGCAGCCGCTGGACAGCGAGCTCCTATAATTCACCCCTCCACTTT	CASSRWTASSYNSPLHF
TRBV6-5	TRBD2	TRBJ2-5	many	TGTGCCAGCGGTAGACTAGCGGGAACCTCCGAAGAGACCCAGTACTTC	CASGRLAGTSEETQYF
TRBV7-8	-	TRBJ2-2	many	TGTGCCAGCAGCTTCAGTGACACCGGGGAGCTGTTTTTT	CASSFSDTGELFF
TRBV20-1	TRBD2	TRBJ2-7	many	TGCAGTGCTGCCCGGACTAGCTCCTACGAGCAGTACTTC	CSAARTSSYEQYF
TRBV2	-	TRBJ1-2	many	TGTGCCAGCAGCATAGGGGTCAGGAGCTACACCTTC	CASSIGVRSYTF
TRBV7-9	-	TRBJ2-1	many	TGTGCCAGCACCTTCCGACCCAATGAGCAGTTCTTC	CASTFRPNEQFF
TRBV6-1	TRBD1	TRBJ2-2	many	TGTGCCAGCAGCGAGAGGGACAGAAACACCGGGGAGCTGTTTTTT	CASSERDRNTGELFF
TRBV27	TRBD1	TRBJ2-1	medium-sized	TGTGCCAGCAGTGAACCTACAGGGGAAACCTACAATGAGCAGTTCTTC	CASSEPTGETYNEQFF
TRBV18	-	TRBJ2-1	few	TGTGCCAGCTCACAATTTAGTAAGAGCTCCTACAATGAGCAGTTCTTC	CASSQFSKSSYNEQFF
TRBV11-1	TRBD2	TRBJ2-1	many	TGTGCCAGCAGCCACCCGGGGCTAGCGGGAGTTGAGCAGTTCTTC	CASSHPGLAGVEQFF
TRBV6-5	-	TRBJ2-2	many	TGTGCCAGCCAACCAGGCAGCTTGTTGAACACCGGGGAGCTGTTTTTT	CASQPGSLLNTGELFF
TRBV6-5	-	TRBJ2-6	many	TGTGCCAGCAGTTACTTCAGGGGTCCTATCTCTGGGGCCAACGTCCTGACTTTC	CASSYFRGPISGANVLTF